These 8 T cell receptor beta chains share one sample of origin, sequenced in a study of T cells in Graves' hyperthyroidism and ophthalmopathy (dated by TCRdb to about 2019). The library was obtained by multiplex PCR. Sequencing was carried out with an Illumina HiSeq 2000. The TCR beta CDR3 regions were amplified from RNA transcripts. A first-round RT-PCR of the TCR CDR3 used the HTBI primer set with the Qiagen OneStep RT-PCR kit. TCRdb reran the public reads through fastp at Q25 and MiXCR, keeping productive beta chains. Duplicate CDR3 protein sequences are folded into a single record with the most common DNA and genes. The sample profile shows 300,000 to 350,000 distinct CDR3 sequences; 21% of them were found once. The top ten clonotypes cover around 45% of the sample. Specimen: blood. All receptors come from a woman in her 50s with Graves' hyperthyroidism.

This clonotype appeared many times. This sequence joins TRBV18 and TRBJ2-3; 8 bases map to TRBD1. This CDR3 region has 17 residues. CDR1 is KGHSH and CDR2 is LQKENI in the germline V gene. V trimming: 0 bases; J trimming: 1 base; junction bases outside the gene matches: 6. This CDR3 is CASSPPDRVVRTDTQYF. The CDR3 nucleotides read TGTGCCAGCTCACCACCGGACAGGGTCGTTCGCACAGATACGCAGTATTTT.

In this sample, this clonotype turned up a few times. The chain joins TRBV5-1 to TRBJ2-1; the D gene is possibly TRBD2 (5 bases). This CDR3 has 12 residues. Germline CDR1 is SGHRS and CDR2 is YFSETQ. Trimming left V 6 bases short and J 7 bases short, with 11 bases between. This CDR3 is CASNDGMNEQFF. The CDR3 region has the DNA TGCGCCAGCAACGACGGGATGAATGAGCAGTTCTTC. The full variable domain, rest sourced from reference TRBV5-1 and TRBJ2-1, is KAGVTQTPRYLIKTRGQQVTLSCSPISGHRSVSWYQQTPGQGLQFLFEYFSETQRNKGNFPGRFSGRQFSNSRSEMNVSTLELGDSALYLCASNDGMNEQFFGPGTRLTVL.

This clonotype was found a few times. V and J are TRBV11-2 and TRBJ2-7; TRBD2 is a possible D gene (6 bases). This CDR3 comprises 16 residues. Per germline, CDR1 SGHAT and CDR2 FQNNGV. Trimming took off 1 base at V and 2 bases at J, with 15 bases between the two ends. In DNA, the CDR3 is TGTGCCAGCAGCTTAGGGCCGGCGACTAGTCCCTACGAGCAGTACTTC. The encoded protein is CASSLGPATSPYEQYF.

The sample holds a few counts of this clonotype. The gene calls are TRBV12-3 or TRBV12-4 and TRBJ2-5; D gene uncertain. Between the trimmed V and J ends, which lost 2 bases and 0 bases, there was a span of 4 bases. The CDR3 extends over 13 amino acids. CDR3 nucleotide sequence: TGTGCCAGCAGTTTACCAGACCAAGAGACCCAGTACTTC. It translates to CASSLPDQETQYF.

This clonotype appeared many times. The chain carries TRBV29-1 and TRBJ1-5; 7 nucleotides match TRBD1. Losses at the gene ends were 4 bases for V and 5 bases for J; bases not matched to a gene: 8. This CDR3 is 14 amino acids long. Germline-derived CDR1 and CDR2 are SQVTM and ANQGSEA. The CDR3 spells CSVGAGGLDQPQHF. CDR3 coding DNA: TGCAGCGTTGGGGCAGGGGGGCTTGATCAGCCCCAGCATTTT. The complete variable domain, with remaining parts taken from reference TRBV29-1 and TRBJ1-5, reads SAVISQKPSRDICQRGTSLTIQCQVDSQVTMMFWYRQQPGQSLTLIATANQGSEATYESGFVIDKFPISRPNLTFSTLTVSNMSPEDSSIYLCSVGAGGLDQPQHFGDGTRLSIL.

This clonotype showed up many times. V and J are TRBV5-1 and TRBJ2-5; D may match TRBD1 or TRBD2 (6 bases each). Germline V gene sequence: CDR1 SGHRS, CDR2 YFSETQ. V lost 3 bases and J 0 bases, leaving 9 bases between the germline ends. This CDR3 comprises 14 residues. CDR3 loop: CASSSGAYQETQYF. CDR3 nucleotides: TGCGCCAGCAGCTCGGGGGCCTACCAAGAGACCCAGTACTTC.

This clonotype has at least ten counts. This chain uses TRBV29-1 with TRBJ1-1; a possible D gene is TRBD1 (5 bases). CDR1 and CDR2 from the germline V gene are SQVTM and ANQGSEA. This CDR3 contains 12 residues. The V gene lost 6 bases and the J gene lost 1 base, with 9 bases spanning the gap. In DNA form, the CDR3 reads TGCAGCGTGGGGGGACGGAACACTGAAGCTTTCTTT. Translated: CSVGGRNTEAFF. The full variable domain, its missing parts supplied by reference TRBV29-1 and TRBJ1-1, is SAVISQKPSRDICQRGTSLTIQCQVDSQVTMMFWYRQQPGQSLTLIATANQGSEATYESGFVIDKFPISRPNLTFSTLTVSNMSPEDSSIYLCSVGGRNTEAFFGQGTRLTVV.

This clonotype was recorded at least ten times. The gene calls are TRBV5-1 and TRBJ2-3; 7 positions agree with TRBD2. Germline trimming cut 3 bases from V and 2 bases from J; bases unmatched to any gene: 6. The germline CDR1 and CDR2 sequences are SGHRS and YFSETQ. This CDR3 has 15 amino acids. The CDR3 sequence is CASSSGSGPTDTQYF. The DNA of the CDR3 is TGCGCCAGCAGCTCCGGTAGCGGGCCCACAGATACGCAGTATTTT.